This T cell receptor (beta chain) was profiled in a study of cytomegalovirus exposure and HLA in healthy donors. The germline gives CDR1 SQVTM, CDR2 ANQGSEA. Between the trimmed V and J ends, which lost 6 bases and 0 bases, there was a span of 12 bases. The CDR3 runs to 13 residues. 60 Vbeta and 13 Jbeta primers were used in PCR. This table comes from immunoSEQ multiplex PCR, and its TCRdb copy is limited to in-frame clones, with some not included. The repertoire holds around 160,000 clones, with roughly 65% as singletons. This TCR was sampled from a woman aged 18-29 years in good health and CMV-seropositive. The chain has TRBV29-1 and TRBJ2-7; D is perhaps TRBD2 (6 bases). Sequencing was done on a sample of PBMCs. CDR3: CSVLGGLSYEQYF. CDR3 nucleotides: TGCAGCGTGCTGGGGGGACTCTCCTACGAGCAGTACTTC.